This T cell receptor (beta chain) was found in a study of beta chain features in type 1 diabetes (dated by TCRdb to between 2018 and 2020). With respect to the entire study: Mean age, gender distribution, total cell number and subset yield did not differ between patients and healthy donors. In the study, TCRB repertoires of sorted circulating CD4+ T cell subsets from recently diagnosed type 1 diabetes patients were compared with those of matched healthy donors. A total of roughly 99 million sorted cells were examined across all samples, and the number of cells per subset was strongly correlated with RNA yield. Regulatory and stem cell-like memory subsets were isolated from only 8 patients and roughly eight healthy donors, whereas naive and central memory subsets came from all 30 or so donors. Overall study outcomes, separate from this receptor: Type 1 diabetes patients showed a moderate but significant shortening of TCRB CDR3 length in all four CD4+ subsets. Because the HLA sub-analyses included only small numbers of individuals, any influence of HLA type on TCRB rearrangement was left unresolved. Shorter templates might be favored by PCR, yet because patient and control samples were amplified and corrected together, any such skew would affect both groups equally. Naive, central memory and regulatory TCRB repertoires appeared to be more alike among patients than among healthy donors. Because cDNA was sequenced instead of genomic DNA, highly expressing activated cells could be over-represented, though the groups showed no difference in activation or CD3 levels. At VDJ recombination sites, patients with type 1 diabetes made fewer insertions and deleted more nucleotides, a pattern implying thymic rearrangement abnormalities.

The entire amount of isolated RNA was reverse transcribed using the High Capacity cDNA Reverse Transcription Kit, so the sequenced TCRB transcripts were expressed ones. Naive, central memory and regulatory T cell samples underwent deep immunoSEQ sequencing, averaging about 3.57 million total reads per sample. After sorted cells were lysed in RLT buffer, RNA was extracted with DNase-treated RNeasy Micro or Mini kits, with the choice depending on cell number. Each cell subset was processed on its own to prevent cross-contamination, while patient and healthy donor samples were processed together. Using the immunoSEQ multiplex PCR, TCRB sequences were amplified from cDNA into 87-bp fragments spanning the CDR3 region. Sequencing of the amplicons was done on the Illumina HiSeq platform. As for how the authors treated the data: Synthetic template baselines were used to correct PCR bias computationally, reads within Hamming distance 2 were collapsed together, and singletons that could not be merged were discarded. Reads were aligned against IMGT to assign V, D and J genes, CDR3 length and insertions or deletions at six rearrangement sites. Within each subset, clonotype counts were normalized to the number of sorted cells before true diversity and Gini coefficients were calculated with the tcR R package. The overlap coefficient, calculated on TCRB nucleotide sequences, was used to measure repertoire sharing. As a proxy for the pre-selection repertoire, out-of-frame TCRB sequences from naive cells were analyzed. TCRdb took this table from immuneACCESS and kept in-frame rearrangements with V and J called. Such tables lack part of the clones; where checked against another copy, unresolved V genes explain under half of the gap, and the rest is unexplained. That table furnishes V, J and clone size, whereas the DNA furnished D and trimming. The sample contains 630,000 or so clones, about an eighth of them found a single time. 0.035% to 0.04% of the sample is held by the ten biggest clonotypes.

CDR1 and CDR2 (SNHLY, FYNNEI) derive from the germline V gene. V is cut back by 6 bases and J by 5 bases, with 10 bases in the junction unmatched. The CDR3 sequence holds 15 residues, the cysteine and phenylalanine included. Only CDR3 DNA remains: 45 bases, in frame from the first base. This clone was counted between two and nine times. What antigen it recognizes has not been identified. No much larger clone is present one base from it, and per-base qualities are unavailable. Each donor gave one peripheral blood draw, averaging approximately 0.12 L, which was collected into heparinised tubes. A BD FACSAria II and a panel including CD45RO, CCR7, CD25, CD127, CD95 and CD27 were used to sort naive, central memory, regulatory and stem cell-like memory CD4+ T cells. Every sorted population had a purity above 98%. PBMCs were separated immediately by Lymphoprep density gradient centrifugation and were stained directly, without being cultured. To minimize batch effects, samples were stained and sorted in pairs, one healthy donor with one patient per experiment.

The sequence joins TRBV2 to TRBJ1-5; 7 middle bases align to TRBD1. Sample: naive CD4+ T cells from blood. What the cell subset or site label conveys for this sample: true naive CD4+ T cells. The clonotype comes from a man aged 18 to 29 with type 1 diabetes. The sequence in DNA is TGTGCCAGCAGAACACAGGGGTTGCAGGATCAGCCCCAGCATTTT. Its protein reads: CASRTQGLQDQPQHF.